These 22 T cell receptor beta chains were all obtained from the same sample, sequenced in a study of human T cells and chemical hapten exposure. Time point given: patch test 1, 2 weeks after DPC sensitization. Treatment noted: therapeutic diphenylcyclopropenone sensitization with weekly scalp DPC. Via MiXCR, TCRdb re-called the RACE reads, giving one row per CDR3 protein. In the table there are around 120,000 distinct CDR3 sequences, around 10% of which are singletons. Sequencing used whole blood, obtained in connection with sensitization to the hapten diphenylcyclopropenone (DPC). These receptors were collected from a woman aged 50 to 60 with alopecia areata. Some clones in this sample may be carry-over from other donors' samples.

This clonotype was counted at least ten times. V usage is TRBV2 and J usage is TRBJ2-3; D is possibly TRBD1 or TRBD2 (5 bases each). The V gene's germline CDR1 is SNHLY and CDR2 FYNNEI. The V end was cut by 6 bases, the J end by 4 bases, with 11 bases between. The CDR3 has 13 amino acids. The CDR3 sequence is CASSWGYADTQYF. The CDR3 region has the DNA TGTGCCAGCAGCTGGGGGTACGCAGATACGCAGTATTTT.

The table lists this clonotype with a few counts. This rearrangement joins TRBV5-1 to TRBJ2-3; D remains unclear. CDR1 is SGHRS and CDR2 is YFSETQ in the germline V gene. Trimming shortened V by 2 bases and J by 2 bases, and 12 bases separated the two germline ends. The CDR3 has 15 amino acids. The CDR3 DNA sequence: TGCGCCAGCAGCTTCGGATTAAGTACCACAGATACGCAGTATTTT. This translates into CASSFGLSTTDTQYF.

The sample holds a few counts of this clonotype. The rearrangement uses TRBV10-3 and TRBJ1-5; D ambiguous. The CDR3 is made up of 12 amino acids. Trimming removed 2 bases from V and 4 bases from J, with 3 bases in between. Germline V gene lookup returns CDR1 ENHRY and CDR2 SYGVKD. In nucleotides, the CDR3 is TGTGCCATCAGTGAGCCTAATCAGCCCCAGCATTTT. Translation: CAISEPNQPQHF.

The chain has TRBV27 and TRBJ2-2; 9 positions match TRBD2. This CDR3 has 15 residues. V gave up 2 bases and J gave up 4 bases; unmatched junction bases: 2. The V gene's germline CDR1 is MNHEY and CDR2 SMNVEV (reference sequence). The chain's CDR3 is CASSLASGVTGELFF. The CDR3 region has the DNA TGTGCCAGCAGTTTAGCTAGCGGGGTCACCGGGGAGCTGTTTTTT.

Ten or more counts support this clonotype. The chain uses TRBV28 and TRBJ2-3, with 10 bases that match TRBD1. Per germline, CDR1 MDHEN and CDR2 SYDVKM. The CDR3 is 17 residues long. The J segment lost 1 base and the V segment lost 1 base, leaving 5 bases of the junction unmatched. CDR3 amino acids: CASSLLSGTGGTDTQYF. The CDR3 region has the DNA TGTGCCAGCAGTTTATTATCAGGGACAGGGGGCACAGATACGCAGTATTTT.

This clonotype was observed a few times. The genes are TRBV18 and TRBJ1-5; 7 bases map to TRBD1. There are 16 residues in the CDR3. The germline gives CDR1 KGHSH, CDR2 LQKENI. Trimming cost V 2 bases and J 1 base; bases outside gene matches: 5. CDR3 sequence (DNA): TGTGCCAGCTCACCATTCCAGGGGGTAAGCAATCAGCCCCAGCATTTT. Its translation: CASSPFQGVSNQPQHF.

This clonotype was found many times. The J gene is TRBJ1-3, the V gene TRBV7-9; TRBD1 might be the D (5 bases). With 3 bases removed from V and 0 bases from J, the gap between germline ends came to 12 bases. The germline V gene has CDR1 SEHNR and CDR2 FQNEAQ (reference sequence). The CDR3 has 16 amino acids. CDR3 nucleotides: TGTGCCAGCAGCTTTCAGGGAACGAGCTCTGGAAACACCATATATTTT. Amino acids: CASSFQGTSSGNTIYF.

This clonotype has ten or more counts. This chain connects TRBV7-6 to TRBJ1-1; possibly TRBD1 for D (5 bases). Germline V lookup: CDR1 SGHVS, CDR2 FNYEAQ. This CDR3 is 15 amino acids long. V was cut by 7 bases and J by 0 bases, with 15 bases left in between. The CDR3 bases are TGTGCCAGCACACCAGGGCCCCAACTGAACACTGAAGCTTTCTTT. It specifies CASTPGPQLNTEAFF.

This sequence joins TRBV20-1 and TRBJ1-5; TRBD1 is a possible D gene (5 bases). This CDR3 is built from 15 residues. Germline V gene lookup returns CDR1 DFQATT and CDR2 SNEGSKA (reference sequence). Deletions cut 3 bases from V and 0 bases from J, with 12 bases between. In nucleotides, the CDR3 is TGCAGTGCTAGTAGTAGAACAGGTAGCAATCAGCCCCAGCATTTT. It encodes CSASSRTGSNQPQHF.

This clonotype was counted between two and nine times. V gene TRBV11-2 combines with J gene TRBJ1-4; 9 bases fit TRBD1. The length of the CDR3 is 15 residues. V lost 1 base and J lost 8; bases outside the gene matches: 5. Germline V gives CDR1 SGHAT, CDR2 FQNNGV. Here the CDR3 reads CASSLAPTGGEKLFF. The CDR3 DNA reads TGTGCCAGCAGCTTAGCGCCGACAGGGGGAGAAAAACTGTTTTTT. The variable domain in full, with the rest retrieved from reference TRBV11-2 and TRBJ1-4, is EAGVAQSPRYKIIEKRQSVAFWCNPISGHATLYWYQQILGQGPKLLIQFQNNGVVDDSQLPKDRFSAERLKGVDSTLKIQPAKLEDSAVYLCASSLAPTGGEKLFFGSGTQLSVL.

This sequence joins TRBV7-2 and TRBJ1-6; no clear D. CDR3 length: 13 residues. Germline CDR1 reads SGHTA; CDR2 reads FQGNSA. V lost 3 bases, J lost 8 bases, and 8 bases lay in between. CDR3 sequence (DNA): TGTGCCAGCAGCTTGAACAGTTATTCACCCCTCCACTTT. As protein: CASSLNSYSPLHF.

The gene calls are TRBV28 and TRBJ2-7; D may be TRBD2 (6 bases). The length of the CDR3 is 11 residues. V lost 10 bases and J lost 1, with 8 bases in between. Per the germline V gene, CDR1 is MDHEN and CDR2 is SYDVKM. This CDR3 is CATGTSYEQYF. CDR3 coding DNA: TGTGCCACTGGGACTTCCTACGAGCAGTACTTC. The whole variable domain, remainder taken from reference TRBV28 and TRBJ2-7, is DVKVTQSSRYLVKRTGEKVFLECVQDMDHENMFWYRQDPGLGLRLIYFSYDVKMKEKGDIPEGYSVSREKKERFSLILESASTNQTSMYLCATGTSYEQYFGPGTRLTVT.

This clonotype has ten or more counts. The J gene is TRBJ1-5, the V gene TRBV29-1; D is ambiguous. Germline-derived CDR1 and CDR2 are SQVTM and ANQGSEA. The V and J ends lost 4 bases and 3 bases respectively, with 7 bases between them. The CDR3 is 12 residues long. The CDR3 reads CSVGGPNQPQHF. CDR3 nucleotide sequence: TGCAGCGTTGGAGGACCCAATCAGCCCCAGCATTTT.

This clonotype was recorded at least ten times. The gene calls are TRBV12-3 or TRBV12-4 and TRBJ2-6, with TRBD1 identical over 9 bases. V trimming: 5 bases; J trimming: 2 bases; junction bases outside the gene matches: 7. This CDR3 spans 17 amino acids. The CDR3, as DNA: TGTGCCAGCAGTGGGACAGGGACCCGGACTGGGGCCAACGTCCTGACTTTC. It translates to CASSGTGTRTGANVLTF.

The chain joins TRBV29-1 to TRBJ2-5; D is perhaps TRBD1 (6 bases). Trimming stripped 6 bases from V and 4 bases from J, with 9 bases between. CDR3 size: 11 residues. The V gene's germline CDR1 is SQVTM and CDR2 ANQGSEA. CDR3 coding DNA: TGCAGCGTCGGACAGCTAGAGACCCAGTACTTC. It codes for CSVGQLETQYF.

This clonotype was counted at least ten times. Here the CDR3 DNA reads TGTGCCAGCAGTTTAAAGCCACCCCTCCACTTT. Protein product: CASSLKPPLHF. The V call is TRBV28, the J call TRBJ1-6; D remains unclear. Germline V CDR1 and CDR2: MDHEN, SYDVKM. The germline V and J ends were trimmed by 2 bases and 11 bases, with 4 bases remaining between them. CDR3 length: 11 amino acids.

In its sample, this clonotype was seen a few times. The CDR3 DNA reads TGCGCCAGCAGCCAAGAAACCTATGGCTACACCTTC. Translating gives CASSQETYGYTF. The genes are TRBV4-3 and TRBJ1-2; D uncertain. V was trimmed by 0 bases and J by 4 bases, leaving 3 bases between them. Germline V lookup: CDR1 LGHNA, CDR2 YSLEER. The length of the CDR3 is 12 residues.

This chain connects TRBV5-1 to TRBJ2-2; 12 nucleotides line up with TRBD2. The CDR3 length is 16 residues. Germline assignment: CDR1 SGHRS and CDR2 YFSETQ. J was trimmed by 2 bases and V by 4 bases; bases with no gene match: 3. Written as DNA, the CDR3 is TGCGCCAGCAGCAGGACTAGCGGGGTAAACACCGGGGAGCTGTTTTTT. It encodes CASSRTSGVNTGELFF.

The chain recombines TRBV6-2 or TRBV6-3 with TRBJ1-5; 7 bases align to TRBD1. V lost 5 bases and J lost 6; bases outside the gene matches: 7. CDR1 is MNHEY, CDR2 SVGEGT, per germline. CDR3 size: 14 residues. The chain's CDR3 is CASSLTGPPQPQHF. The CDR3 DNA sequence: TGTGCCAGCAGTCTGACAGGGCCTCCTCAGCCCCAGCATTTT.

This clonotype was seen many times. This chain links TRBV20-1 with TRBJ2-5, with D perhaps given as TRBD1 or TRBD2 (5 bases each). The CDR3 totals 13 residues. CDR1 DFQATT and CDR2 SNEGSKA come from the germline V gene (reference sequence). V was pared by 8 bases and J by 9 bases, with 22 bases between. The DNA of the CDR3 is TGCAGTCTCGCAGGAGCAGGGACGGGGTCCCAGTACTTC. Translation gives CSLAGAGTGSQYF.

This clonotype was counted only a few times. This rearrangement joins TRBV18 to TRBJ2-2, with 9 nucleotides matching TRBD1. The length of the CDR3 is 15 residues. Germline CDR1 KGHSH, CDR2 LQKENI. V trimming: 1 base; J trimming: 6 bases; junction bases outside the gene matches: 3. The CDR3 region has the DNA TGTGCCAGCTCACCACTACAGGGGGCGGCCGGGGAGCTGTTTTTT. Translated, it gives CASSPLQGAAGELFF.

The chain carries TRBV11-2 and TRBJ2-6, with D possibly matching TRBD2 (6 bases). V was pared by 6 bases and J by 1 base, with 25 bases between. Germline V lookup: CDR1 SGHAT, CDR2 FQNNGV. The CDR3 runs 20 residues. CDR3 in amino acids: CASSSWRGDTFSSGANVLTF. CDR3 coding DNA: TGTGCCAGCAGTAGTTGGAGGGGCGATACCTTTTCTTCTGGGGCCAACGTCCTGACTTTC.